Detailed here is one T cell receptor (beta chain). The sample belongs to a study of control samples from healthy donors and cancer patients. Sequencing used immunoSEQ multiplex PCR; TCRdb keeps in-frame clones, though not all of them. The repertoire holds some 160,000 clones, 94% seen once, with approximately 8% in the top ten. This CDR3 is 14 amino acids long. Per the germline V gene, CDR1 is MGHDK and CDR2 is SYGVNS. Trimming left V 2 bases short and J 8 bases short, with 10 bases between. V usage is TRBV25-1 and J usage is TRBJ1-6; tentative D call: TRBD1 (6 bases). The specimen was blood. The TCR was taken from a woman in her 40s in good health. The CDR3 sequence is CASSEAGGHSPLHF. The CDR3 nucleotides are TGTGCCAGCAGTGAAGCCGGGGGCCATTCACCCCTCCACTTT.